This record concerns one TCR beta chain sequence. This CDR3 comprises 15 residues. Germline CDR1 reads SGHTA; CDR2 reads FQGNSA. V was shortened by 4 bases and J by 0 bases, with 11 bases between the two germline ends. The protocol was immunoSEQ multiplex PCR, while the TCRdb copy is restricted to in-frame clones and leaves out a portion. This sample has around 650,000 clones, with roughly 96% found just once. The source of the sample is a study of shared clonotypes between healthy human individuals. Only CD45RO-negative cells positively selected for CCR7 counted as naive CD8 cells, so terminally differentiated effector memory CD45RA+ cells were excluded.

The source material was naive CD8+ T cells sorted from blood. The chain employs TRBV7-2 and TRBJ2-3; D remains ambiguous. The TCR originated in a woman younger than 45 in good health. The DNA for the CDR3 is TGTGCCAGCAGCTCCTTAGCAACTAGCACAGATACGCAGTATTTT. Its protein is CASSSLATSTDTQYF.